This TCR beta chain came from a study of immune heterogeneity within non-small cell lung tumors. Study-wide context: It was found that the tumors were a handful of squamous cell carcinomas, over nine non-squamous carcinomas and 1 not otherwise specified. General study points: Identical dominant CDR3 beta clonotypes recurred among a patient's tumor sites, alongside site-unique high-frequency clones.

Concerning this clonotype: Its specificity is unknown.

The germline CDR1 and CDR2 sequences are SGHTS and YDEGEE. This CDR3 has 15 residues. J gave up 2 bases and V 0 bases, and 2 bases lay outside the gene matches. Each sample used around 600 ng of genomic DNA from bulk tumor tissue. Surgery yielded several widely spaced biopsies per primary tumor. Curative surgery was performed on patients who had untreated, newly diagnosed non-small cell lung cancer. Samples were obtained from newly diagnosed non-small cell lung cancer patients who were having surgery with curative intent. A first 10-cycle multiplex round used 32 V-gene and 13 J-gene primers on TCR beta CDR3. Via MiXCR, TCRdb re-called the multiplex PCR reads, giving one row per CDR3 protein. The sample includes roughly 14,000 distinct CDR3 sequences, over 25% seen only once; the top ten take less than 5%.

Sequenced material: lung tumor tissue. The chain is built from TRBV5-8 and TRBJ1-5, with TRBD1 matching over 7 bases. This receptor was obtained from a man in his forties or fifties with non-small cell lung cancer. This CDR3 is CASSLGQGGNQPQHF. In nucleotides, the CDR3 is TGTGCCAGCAGCTTGGGACAGGGCGGCAATCAGCCCCAGCATTTT.